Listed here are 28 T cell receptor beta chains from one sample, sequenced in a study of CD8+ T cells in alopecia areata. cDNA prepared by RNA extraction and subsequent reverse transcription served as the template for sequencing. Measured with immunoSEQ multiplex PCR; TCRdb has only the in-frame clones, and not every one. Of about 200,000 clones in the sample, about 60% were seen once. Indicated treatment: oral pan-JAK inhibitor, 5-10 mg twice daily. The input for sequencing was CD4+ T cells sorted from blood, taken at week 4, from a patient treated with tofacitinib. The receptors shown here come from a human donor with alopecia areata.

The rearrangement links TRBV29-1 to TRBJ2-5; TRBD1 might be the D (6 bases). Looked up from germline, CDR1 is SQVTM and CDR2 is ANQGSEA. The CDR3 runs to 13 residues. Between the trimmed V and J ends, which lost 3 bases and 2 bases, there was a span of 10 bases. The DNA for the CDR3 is TGCAGCGTTGATGGGACAAGTCAAGAGACCCAGTACTTC. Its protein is CSVDGTSQETQYF.

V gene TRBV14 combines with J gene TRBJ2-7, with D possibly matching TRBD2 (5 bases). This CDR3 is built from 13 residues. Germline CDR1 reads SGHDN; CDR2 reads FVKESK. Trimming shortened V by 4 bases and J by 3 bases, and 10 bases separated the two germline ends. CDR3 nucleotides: TGTGCCAGCAGCCCGCGAGGGCTCTACGAGCAGTACTTC. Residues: CASSPRGLYEQYF.

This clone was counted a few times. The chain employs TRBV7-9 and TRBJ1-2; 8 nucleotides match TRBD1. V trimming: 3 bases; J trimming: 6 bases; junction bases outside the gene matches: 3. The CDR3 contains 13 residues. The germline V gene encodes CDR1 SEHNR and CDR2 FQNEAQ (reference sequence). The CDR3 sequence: CASSLQGAHGYTF. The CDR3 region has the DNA TGTGCCAGCAGCTTGCAGGGGGCGCATGGCTACACCTTC.

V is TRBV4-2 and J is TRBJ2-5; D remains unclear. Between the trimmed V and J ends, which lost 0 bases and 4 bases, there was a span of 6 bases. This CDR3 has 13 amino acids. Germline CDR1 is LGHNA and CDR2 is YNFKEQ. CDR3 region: CASSQEGRETQYF. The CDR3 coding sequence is TGTGCCAGCAGCCAAGAAGGCAGAGAGACCCAGTACTTC.

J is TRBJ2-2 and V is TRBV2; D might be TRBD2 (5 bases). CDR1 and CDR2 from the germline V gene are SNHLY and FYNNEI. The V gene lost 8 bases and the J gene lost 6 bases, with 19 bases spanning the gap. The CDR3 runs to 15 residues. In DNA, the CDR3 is TGTGCCAGCCCCCGTCAACAAGGCGGGTCCGGGGAGCTGTTTTTT. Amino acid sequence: CASPRQQGGSGELFF.

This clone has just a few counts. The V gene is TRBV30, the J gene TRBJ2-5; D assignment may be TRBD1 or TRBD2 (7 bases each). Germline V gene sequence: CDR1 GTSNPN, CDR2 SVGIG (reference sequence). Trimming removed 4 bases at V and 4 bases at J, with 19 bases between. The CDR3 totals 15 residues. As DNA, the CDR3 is TGTGCCTGGAACCCAGGGGGGGCGATTGGAGAGACCCAGTACTTC. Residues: CAWNPGGAIGETQYF.

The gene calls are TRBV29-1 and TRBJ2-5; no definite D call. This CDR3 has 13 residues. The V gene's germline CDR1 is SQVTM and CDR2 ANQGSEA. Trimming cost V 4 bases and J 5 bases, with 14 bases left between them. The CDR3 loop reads CSVVRRFGETQYF. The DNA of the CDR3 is TGCAGCGTTGTGCGCCGTTTCGGGGAGACCCAGTACTTC.

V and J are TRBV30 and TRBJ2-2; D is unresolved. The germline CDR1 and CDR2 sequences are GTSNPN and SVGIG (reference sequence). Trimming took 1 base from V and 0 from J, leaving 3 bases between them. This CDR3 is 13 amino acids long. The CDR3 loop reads CAWSASNTGELFF. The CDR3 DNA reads TGTGCCTGGAGTGCTTCGAACACCGGGGAGCTGTTTTTT.

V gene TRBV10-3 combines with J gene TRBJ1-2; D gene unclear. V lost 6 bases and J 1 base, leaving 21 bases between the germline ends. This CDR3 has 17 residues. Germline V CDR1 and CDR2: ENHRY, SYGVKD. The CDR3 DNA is TGTGCCATCAGAGTCCCTACTGGCCGCTCCTTTAACTATGGCTACACCTTC. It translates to CAIRVPTGRSFNYGYTF.

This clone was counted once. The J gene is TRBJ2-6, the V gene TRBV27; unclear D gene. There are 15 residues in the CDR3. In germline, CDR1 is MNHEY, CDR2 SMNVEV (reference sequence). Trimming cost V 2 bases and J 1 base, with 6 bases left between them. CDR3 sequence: CASSLTLSGANVLTF. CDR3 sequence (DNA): TGTGCCAGCAGTTTAACCCTTTCTGGGGCCAACGTCCTGACTTTC.

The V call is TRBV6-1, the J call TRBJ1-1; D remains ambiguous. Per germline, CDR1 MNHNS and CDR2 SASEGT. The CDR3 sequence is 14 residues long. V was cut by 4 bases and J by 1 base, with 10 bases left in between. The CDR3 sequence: CASSASRKNTEAFF. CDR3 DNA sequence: TGTGCCAGCAGTGCCTCGAGAAAGAACACTGAAGCTTTCTTT.

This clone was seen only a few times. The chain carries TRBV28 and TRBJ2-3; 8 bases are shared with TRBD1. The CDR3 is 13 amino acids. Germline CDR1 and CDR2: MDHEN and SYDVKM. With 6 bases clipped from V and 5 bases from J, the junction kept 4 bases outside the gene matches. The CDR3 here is CASSETGVDTQYF. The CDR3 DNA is TGTGCCAGCAGCGAGACAGGGGTAGATACGCAGTATTTT.

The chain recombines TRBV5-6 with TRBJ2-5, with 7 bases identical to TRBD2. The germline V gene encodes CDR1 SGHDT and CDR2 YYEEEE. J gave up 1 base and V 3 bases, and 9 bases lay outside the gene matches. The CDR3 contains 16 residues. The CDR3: CASSSPGGGVQETQYF. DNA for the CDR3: TGTGCCAGCAGCTCCCCCGGGGGAGGGGTCCAAGAGACCCAGTACTTC.

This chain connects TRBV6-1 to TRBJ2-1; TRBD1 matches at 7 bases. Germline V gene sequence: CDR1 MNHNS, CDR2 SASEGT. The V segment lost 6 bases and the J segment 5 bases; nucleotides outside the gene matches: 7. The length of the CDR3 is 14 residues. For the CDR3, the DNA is TGTGCCAGCAGCTCCGGGACAGTAAACAATGAGCAGTTCTTC. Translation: CASSSGTVNNEQFF.

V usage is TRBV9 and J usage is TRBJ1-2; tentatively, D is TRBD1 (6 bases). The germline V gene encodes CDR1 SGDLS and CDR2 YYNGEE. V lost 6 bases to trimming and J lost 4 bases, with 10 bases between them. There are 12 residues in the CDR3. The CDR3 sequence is CASKGVSYGYTF. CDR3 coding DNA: TGTGCCAGCAAGGGGGTTAGCTATGGCTACACCTTC.

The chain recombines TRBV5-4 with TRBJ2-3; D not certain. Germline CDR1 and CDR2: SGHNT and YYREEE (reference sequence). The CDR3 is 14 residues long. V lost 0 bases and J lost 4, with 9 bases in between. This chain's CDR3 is CASSLGHRPDTQYF. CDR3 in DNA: TGTGCCAGCAGCTTGGGGCATCGCCCAGATACGCAGTATTTT.

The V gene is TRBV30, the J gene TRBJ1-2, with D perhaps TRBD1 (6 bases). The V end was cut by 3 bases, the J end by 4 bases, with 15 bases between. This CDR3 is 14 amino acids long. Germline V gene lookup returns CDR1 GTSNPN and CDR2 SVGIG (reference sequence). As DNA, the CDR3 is TGTGCCTGGAGCCCACTAGGACAGTTCTATGGCTACACCTTC. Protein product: CAWSPLGQFYGYTF.

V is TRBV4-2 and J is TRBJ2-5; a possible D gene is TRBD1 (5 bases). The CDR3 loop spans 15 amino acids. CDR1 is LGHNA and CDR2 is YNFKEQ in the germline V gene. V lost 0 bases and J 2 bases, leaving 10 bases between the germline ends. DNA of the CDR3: TGTGCCAGCAGCCAAGAGACAGCAGCTCAAGAGACCCAGTACTTC. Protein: CASSQETAAQETQYF.

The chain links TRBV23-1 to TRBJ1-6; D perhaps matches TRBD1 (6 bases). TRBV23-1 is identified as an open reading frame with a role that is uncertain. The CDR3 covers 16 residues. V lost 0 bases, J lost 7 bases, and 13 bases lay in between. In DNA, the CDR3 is TGCGCCAGCAGTCAATCCTGGGACAAGGCCAATTCACCCCTCCACTTT. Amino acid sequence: CASSQSWDKANSPLHF.

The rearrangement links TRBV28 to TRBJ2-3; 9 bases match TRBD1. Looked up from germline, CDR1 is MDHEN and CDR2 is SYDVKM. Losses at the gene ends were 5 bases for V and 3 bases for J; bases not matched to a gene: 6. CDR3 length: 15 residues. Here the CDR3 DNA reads TGTGCCAGCAGTCCACAGGGGGCTGGGACAGATACGCAGTATTTT. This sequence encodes CASSPQGAGTDTQYF.

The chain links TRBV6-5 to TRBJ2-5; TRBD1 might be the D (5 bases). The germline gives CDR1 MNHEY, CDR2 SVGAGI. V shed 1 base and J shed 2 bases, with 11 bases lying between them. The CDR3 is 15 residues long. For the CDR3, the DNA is TGTGCCAGCAGTTACTTGCCAGGGTCGCAAGAGACCCAGTACTTC. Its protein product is CASSYLPGSQETQYF.

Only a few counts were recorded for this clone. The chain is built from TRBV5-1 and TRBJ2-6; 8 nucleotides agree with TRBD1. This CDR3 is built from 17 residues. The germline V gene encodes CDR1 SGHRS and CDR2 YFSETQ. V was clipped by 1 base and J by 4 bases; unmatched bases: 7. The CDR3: CASSLYPRGLGANVLTF. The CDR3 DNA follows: TGCGCCAGCAGCTTGTATCCCAGGGGGCTCGGGGCCAACGTCCTGACTTTC.

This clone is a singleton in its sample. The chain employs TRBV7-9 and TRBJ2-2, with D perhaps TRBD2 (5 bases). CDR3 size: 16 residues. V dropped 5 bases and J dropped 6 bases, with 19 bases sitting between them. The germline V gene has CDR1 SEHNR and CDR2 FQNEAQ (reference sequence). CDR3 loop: CASSHRTRSGPGELFF. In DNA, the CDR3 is TGTGCCAGCAGCCATAGGACTCGCTCGGGTCCCGGGGAGCTGTTTTTT.

Here the CDR3 reads CAWSVSGPGNTIYF. CDR3 in DNA: TGTGCCTGGAGTGTCTCAGGGCCTGGAAACACCATATATTTT. This sequence joins TRBV30 and TRBJ1-3, with TRBD1 as a possible D gene (5 bases). The length of the CDR3 is 14 residues. V lost 0 bases, J lost 2 bases, and 8 bases lay in between. The germline V gene encodes CDR1 GTSNPN and CDR2 SVGIG (reference sequence).

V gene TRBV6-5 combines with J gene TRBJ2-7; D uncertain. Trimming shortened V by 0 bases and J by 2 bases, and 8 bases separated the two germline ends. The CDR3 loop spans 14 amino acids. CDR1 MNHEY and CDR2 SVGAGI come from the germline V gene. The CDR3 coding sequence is TGTGCCAGCAGTTACTCGATAAGTACCTACGAGCAGTACTTC. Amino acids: CASSYSISTYEQYF.

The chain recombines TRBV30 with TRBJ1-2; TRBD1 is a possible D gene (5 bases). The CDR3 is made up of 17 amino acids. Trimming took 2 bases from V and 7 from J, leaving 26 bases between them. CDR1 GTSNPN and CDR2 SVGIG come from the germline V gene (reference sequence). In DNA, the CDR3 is TGTGCCTGGAGTAGGCGGGGGTCGCCCTCCCCTCTTGGTGGCTACACCTTC. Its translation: CAWSRRGSPSPLGGYTF.

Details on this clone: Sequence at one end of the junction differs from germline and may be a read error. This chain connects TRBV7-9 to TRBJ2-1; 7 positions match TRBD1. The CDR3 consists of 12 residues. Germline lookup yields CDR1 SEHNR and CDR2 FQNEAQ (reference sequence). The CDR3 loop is CASSLTRDSLVF. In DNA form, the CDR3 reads TGTGCCAGCAGCTTAACTCGGGACAGCCTGGTCTTC.

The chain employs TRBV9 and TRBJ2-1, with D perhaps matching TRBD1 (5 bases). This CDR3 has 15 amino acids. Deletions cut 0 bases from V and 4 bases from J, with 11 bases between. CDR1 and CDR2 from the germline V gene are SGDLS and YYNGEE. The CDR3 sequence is CASSVAAGPYNEQFF. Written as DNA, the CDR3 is TGTGCCAGCAGCGTAGCCGCAGGGCCTTACAATGAGCAGTTCTTC.